This is a list of T cell receptor beta chains from one sample in a study of cytomegalovirus exposure and HLA in healthy donors. TCRdb's copy holds only in-frame clones and misses some; the assay was immunoSEQ multiplex PCR. The data hold 100,000 to 150,000 clones, with approximately 95% observed a single time. Sequenced material: PBMCs. Source of these receptors: a young man in good health and CMV-seronegative. Both conserved end residues are part of each CDR3. A D gene is named only where the DNA matches it firmly. A row's size may be missing; if present it is once, few, many or a size class.

d_gene,j_gene,abundance,v_gene,CDR3nt,CDR3aa
NA,TRBJ1-2,NA,TRBV2,TGTGCCAGCCGAAGGGCAGGGGTGGAGAGCTATGGCTACACCTTC,CASRRAGVESYGYTF
TRBD2,TRBJ2-7,NA,TRBV19,TGTGCCAGTAGTATTTCGTCTAGCGGGAGGGCCTACGAGCAGTACTTC,CASSISSSGRAYEQYF
TRBD1,TRBJ1-2,NA,TRBV19,TGTGCCAGTAGTATCCGGACAGGGGGCTGGGAGGACTATGGCTACACCTTC,CASSIRTGGWEDYGYTF
TRBD1,TRBJ2-2,NA,TRBV6-1,TGTGCCAGCAGATGGGACAGGGCCACCGGGGAGCTGTTTTTT,CASRWDRATGELFF
NA,TRBJ2-3,NA,TRBV29-1,TGCAGCGTTGAGGAGGGTAGAGATACGCAGTATTTT,CSVEEGRDTQYF
NA,TRBJ1-5,NA,TRBV6-6,TGTGCCAGCAGTTACCCCGGGCAGGGGAATCAGCCCCAGCATTTT,CASSYPGQGNQPQHF
NA,TRBJ1-1,NA,TRBV11-1,TGTGCCAGCAGCTCCGACAGGCGTCACACTGAAGCTTTCTTT,CASSSDRRHTEAFF
NA,TRBJ2-5,NA,TRBV6-5,TGTGCCAGCAGTTACTGGCCAGGGGAGACCCAGTACTTC,CASSYWPGETQYF
TRBD2,TRBJ2-5,NA,TRBV29-1,TGCAGCGTTGGGACTAGCGGGAGTAGGGAGACCCAGTACTTC,CSVGTSGSRETQYF
NA,TRBJ1-2,NA,TRBV5-4,TGTGCCAGCAGCTTGTTTTCGCTAGCCGGCGACTATGGCTACACCTTC,CASSLFSLAGDYGYTF
NA,TRBJ2-1,NA,TRBV28,TGTGCCAGCAGTTTAGCGGTCTCCTACAATGAGCAGTTCTTC,CASSLAVSYNEQFF
TRBD2,TRBJ2-7,NA,TRBV18,TGTGCCAGCTCTCCGACTAGCGGACCCTACGAGCAGTACTTC,CASSPTSGPYEQYF
NA,TRBJ2-4,NA,TRBV7-9,TGTGCCAGCAGCTTATTGGCAGGGGGGAAGAACATTCAGTACTTC,CASSLLAGGKNIQYF
NA,TRBJ2-7,NA,TRBV6-5,TGTGCCAGCAGTTCCAACTTACCCAACTACGAGCAGTACTTC,CASSSNLPNYEQYF
NA,TRBJ1-1,once,TRBV25-1,TGTGCCAGCACCAGGGGATGGACTGAAGCTTTCTTT,CASTRGWTEAFF
NA,TRBJ2-2,NA,TRBV28,TGTGCCAGCAGTTTGGCAGGACAGCCTCCCGGGGAGCTGTTTTTT,CASSLAGQPPGELFF
NA,TRBJ1-2,NA,TRBV7-9,TGTGCCAGCAGCGATTCGGGTCCGGGTCGAAGGAATGGCTACACCTTC,CASSDSGPGRRNGYTF
TRBD1,TRBJ1-5,NA,TRBV2,TGTGCCAGCAGCCCGGACAGGGGGCAAGGAGGCAATCAGCCCCAGCATTTT,CASSPDRGQGGNQPQHF
TRBD2,TRBJ2-1,NA,TRBV28,TGTGCCAGCAGTTTACCCCTCAATCGGGAGGGATCCTACAATGAGCAGTTCTTC,CASSLPLNREGSYNEQFF
NA,TRBJ2-7,once,TRBV19,TGTGCCAGTAGTATCGGCCAGACAGCTAACTACGAGCAGTACTTC,CASSIGQTANYEQYF